This TCR beta chain was profiled in a study of identical twins. Looked up from germline, CDR1 is MGHRA and CDR2 is YSYEKL. V shed 3 bases and J shed 0 bases, with 8 bases lying between them. The CDR3 totals 15 residues. The donors were all healthy and Caucasian. One entry per CDR3 protein, called by TCRdb with MiXCR from the 5' RACE reads. The sample has 350,000 or so distinct CDR3 sequences, about 9% seen once. This receptor was obtained from a woman between 50 and 59 years old in good health. Input material: naive T cells sorted from blood. The genes are TRBV4-1 and TRBJ2-2, with D possibly TRBD1 on 5 matching bases. DNA of the CDR3: TGCGCCAGCAGCCAGAGACAGTCGAACACCGGGGAGCTGTTTTTT. This encodes CASSQRQSNTGELFF.